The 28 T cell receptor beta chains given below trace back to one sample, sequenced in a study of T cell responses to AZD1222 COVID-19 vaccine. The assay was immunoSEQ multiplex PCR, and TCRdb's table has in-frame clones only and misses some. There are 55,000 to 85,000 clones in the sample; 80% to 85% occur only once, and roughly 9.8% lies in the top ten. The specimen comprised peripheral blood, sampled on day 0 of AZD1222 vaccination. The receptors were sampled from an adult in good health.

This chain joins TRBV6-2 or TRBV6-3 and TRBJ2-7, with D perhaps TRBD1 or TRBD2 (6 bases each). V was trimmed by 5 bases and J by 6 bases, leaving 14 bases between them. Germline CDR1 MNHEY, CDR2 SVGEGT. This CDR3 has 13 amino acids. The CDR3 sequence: CASSIGGGGEQYF. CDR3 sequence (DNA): TGTGCCAGCAGTATAGGAGGGGGAGGCGAGCAGTACTTC.

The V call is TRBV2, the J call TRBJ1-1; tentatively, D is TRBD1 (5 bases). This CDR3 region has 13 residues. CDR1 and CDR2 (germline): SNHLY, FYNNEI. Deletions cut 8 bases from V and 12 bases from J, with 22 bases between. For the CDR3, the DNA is TGTGCCAGCGGGTCAACCTCGGGACGGACCACTTTCTTT. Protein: CASGSTSGRTTFF.

The CDR3 DNA follows: TGTGCCAGCAGCCAAGTAGGTCGCCAGCAGTACTTC. Encoded protein: CASSQVGRQQYF. This sequence joins TRBV3-1 (or the pseudogene TRBV3-2) and TRBJ2-7; D uncertain. The germline V gene has CDR1 LGHDT and CDR2 YNNKEL (reference sequence). The V end lost 1 base, the J end lost 8 bases, and 9 bases lay between the germline ends. This CDR3 is built from 12 residues.

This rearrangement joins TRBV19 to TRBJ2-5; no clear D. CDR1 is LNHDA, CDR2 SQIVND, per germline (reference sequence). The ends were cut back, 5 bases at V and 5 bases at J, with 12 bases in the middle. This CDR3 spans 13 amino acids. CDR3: CASSSTPSETQYF. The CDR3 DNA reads TGTGCCAGTAGTTCTACCCCCTCGGAGACCCAGTACTTC.

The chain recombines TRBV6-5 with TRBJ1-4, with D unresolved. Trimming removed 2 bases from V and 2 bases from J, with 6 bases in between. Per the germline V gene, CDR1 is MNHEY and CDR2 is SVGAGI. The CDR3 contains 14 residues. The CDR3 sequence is CASSYRFTNEKLFF. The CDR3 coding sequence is TGTGCCAGCAGTTACAGGTTTACTAATGAAAAACTGTTTTTT.

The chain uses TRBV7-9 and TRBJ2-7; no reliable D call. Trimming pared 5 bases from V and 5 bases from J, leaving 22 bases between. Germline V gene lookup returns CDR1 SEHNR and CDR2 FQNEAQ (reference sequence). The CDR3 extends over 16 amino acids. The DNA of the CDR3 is TGTGCCAGCAGCCCGGACGGTTTTTTACGCCTGGACGAGCAGTACTTC. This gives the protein CASSPDGFLRLDEQYF.

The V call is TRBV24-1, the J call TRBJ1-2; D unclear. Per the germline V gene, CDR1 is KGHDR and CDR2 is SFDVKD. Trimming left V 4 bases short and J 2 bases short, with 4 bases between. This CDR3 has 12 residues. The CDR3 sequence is CATSDENYGYTF. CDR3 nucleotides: TGTGCCACCAGTGACGAAAACTATGGCTACACCTTC.

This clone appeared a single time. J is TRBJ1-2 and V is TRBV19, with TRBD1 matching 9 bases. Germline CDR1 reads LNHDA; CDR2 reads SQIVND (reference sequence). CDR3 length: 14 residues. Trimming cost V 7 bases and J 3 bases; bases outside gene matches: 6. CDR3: CASKTGGEDYGYTF. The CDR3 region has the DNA TGTGCCAGTAAAACAGGGGGCGAGGACTATGGCTACACCTTC.

The CDR3 nucleotides read TGTGCCAGCAGCTTGGGACGGGTCCAGCCCCAGCATTTT. Encoded protein: CASSLGRVQPQHF. The chain links TRBV5-8 to TRBJ1-5; D gene unclear. Germline values: CDR1 SGHTS, CDR2 YDEGEE. This CDR3 has 13 residues. With 0 bases removed from V and 7 bases from J, the gap between germline ends came to 8 bases.

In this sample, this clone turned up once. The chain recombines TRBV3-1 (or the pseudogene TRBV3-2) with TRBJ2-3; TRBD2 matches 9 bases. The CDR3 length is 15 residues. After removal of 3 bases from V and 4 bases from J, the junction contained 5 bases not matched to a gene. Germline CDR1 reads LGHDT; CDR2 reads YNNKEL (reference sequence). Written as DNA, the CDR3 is TGTGCCAGCAGCCACCTAGCGGGGCCCCCAGATACGCAGTATTTT. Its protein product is CASSHLAGPPDTQYF.

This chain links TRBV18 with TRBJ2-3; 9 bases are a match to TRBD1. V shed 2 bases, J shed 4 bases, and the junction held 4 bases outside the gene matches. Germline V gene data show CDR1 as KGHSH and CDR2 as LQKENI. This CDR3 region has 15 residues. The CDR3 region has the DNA TGTGCCAGCTCACCAGGGACAGGGATTGCAGATACGCAGTATTTT. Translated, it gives CASSPGTGIADTQYF.

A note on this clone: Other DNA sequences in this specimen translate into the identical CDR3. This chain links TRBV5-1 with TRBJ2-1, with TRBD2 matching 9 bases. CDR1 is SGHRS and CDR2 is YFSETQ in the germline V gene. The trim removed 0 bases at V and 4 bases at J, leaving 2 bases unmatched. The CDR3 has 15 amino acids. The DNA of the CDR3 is TGCGCCAGCAGCTTGGGACTAGCGGTTTACAATGAGCAGTTCTTC. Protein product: CASSLGLAVYNEQFF.

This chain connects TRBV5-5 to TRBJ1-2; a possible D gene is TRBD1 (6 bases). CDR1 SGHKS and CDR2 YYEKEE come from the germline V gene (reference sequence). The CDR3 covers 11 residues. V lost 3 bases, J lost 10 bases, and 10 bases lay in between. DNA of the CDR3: TGTGCCAGCAGCTGGGCAGGGGTCTACACCTTC. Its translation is CASSWAGVYTF.

The CDR3 bases are TGTGCCAGCAGTTACGGGGGGGAACAGCCCCAGCATTTT. It codes for CASSYGGEQPQHF. The rearrangement uses TRBV27 and TRBJ1-5; TRBD1 might be the D (5 bases). Germline V gene lookup returns CDR1 MNHEY and CDR2 SMNVEV (reference sequence). This CDR3 contains 13 residues. V was shortened by 4 bases and J by 7 bases, with 11 bases between the two germline ends.

DNA for the CDR3: TGCGCCAGCAGCTTTTGGGCAGGGCCGATCTATGGCTACACCTTC. Protein sequence: CASSFWAGPIYGYTF. The rearrangement links TRBV5-1 to TRBJ1-2, with D perhaps matching TRBD1 (5 bases). This CDR3 has 15 amino acids. CDR1 SGHRS and CDR2 YFSETQ come from the germline V gene. V lost 2 bases and J 4 bases, leaving 15 bases between the germline ends.

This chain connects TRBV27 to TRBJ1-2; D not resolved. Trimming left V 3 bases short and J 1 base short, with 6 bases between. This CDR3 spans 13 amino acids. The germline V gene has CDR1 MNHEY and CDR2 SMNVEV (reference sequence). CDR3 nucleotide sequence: TGTGCCAGCAGTTTGACGCTTAACTATGGCTACACCTTC. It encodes CASSLTLNYGYTF.

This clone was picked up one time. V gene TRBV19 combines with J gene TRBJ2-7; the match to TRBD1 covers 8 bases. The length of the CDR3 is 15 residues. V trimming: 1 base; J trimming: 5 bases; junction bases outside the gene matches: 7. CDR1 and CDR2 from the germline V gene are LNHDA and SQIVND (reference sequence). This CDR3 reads CASSIGHRGINEQYF. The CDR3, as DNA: TGTGCCAGTAGTATAGGACACAGGGGGATTAACGAGCAGTACTTC.

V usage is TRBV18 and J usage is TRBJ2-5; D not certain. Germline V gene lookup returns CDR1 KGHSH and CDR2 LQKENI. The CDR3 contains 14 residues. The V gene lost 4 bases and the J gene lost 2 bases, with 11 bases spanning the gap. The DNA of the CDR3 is TGTGCCAGCTCACAACTGGCGTTTCAAGAGACCCAGTACTTC. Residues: CASSQLAFQETQYF. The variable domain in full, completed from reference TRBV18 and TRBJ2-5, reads NAGVMQNPRHLVRRRGQEARLRCSPMKGHSHVYWYRQLPEEGLKFMVYLQKENIIDESGMPKERFSAEFPKEGPSILRIQQVVRGDSAAYFCASSQLAFQETQYFGPGTRLLVL.

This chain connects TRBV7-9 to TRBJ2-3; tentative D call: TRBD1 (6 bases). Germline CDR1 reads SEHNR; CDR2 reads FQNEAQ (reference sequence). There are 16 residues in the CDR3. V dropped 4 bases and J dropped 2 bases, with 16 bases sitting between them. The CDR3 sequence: CASSSPRGSTTDTQYF. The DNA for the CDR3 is TGTGCCAGCAGCTCCCCTAGGGGGAGTACCACAGATACGCAGTATTTT.

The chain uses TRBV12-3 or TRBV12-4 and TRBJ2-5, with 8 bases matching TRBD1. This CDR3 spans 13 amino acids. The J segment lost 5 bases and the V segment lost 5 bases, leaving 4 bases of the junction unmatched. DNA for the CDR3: TGTGCCAGCAGTCGGACAGGGATGGAGACCCAGTACTTC. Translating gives CASSRTGMETQYF.

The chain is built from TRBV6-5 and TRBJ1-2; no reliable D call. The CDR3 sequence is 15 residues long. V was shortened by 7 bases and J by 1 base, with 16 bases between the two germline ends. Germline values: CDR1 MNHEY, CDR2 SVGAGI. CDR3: CASTRSGQNNYGYTF. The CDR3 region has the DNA TGTGCCAGCACCCGAAGTGGCCAGAATAACTATGGCTACACCTTC.

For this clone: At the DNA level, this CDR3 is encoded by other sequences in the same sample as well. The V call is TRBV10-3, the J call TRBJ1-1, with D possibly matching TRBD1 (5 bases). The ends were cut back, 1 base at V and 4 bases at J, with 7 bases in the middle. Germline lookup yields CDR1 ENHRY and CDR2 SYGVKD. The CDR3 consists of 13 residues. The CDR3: CAISELGGTEAFF. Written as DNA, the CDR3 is TGTGCCATCAGTGAGTTGGGGGGCACTGAAGCTTTCTTT.

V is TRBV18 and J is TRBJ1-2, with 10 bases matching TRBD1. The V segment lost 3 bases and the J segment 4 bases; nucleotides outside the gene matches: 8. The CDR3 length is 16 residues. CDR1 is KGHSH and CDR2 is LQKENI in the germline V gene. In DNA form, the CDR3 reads TGTGCCAGCTCACCGGCCGGGACAGGGGAAATCTATGGCTACACCTTC. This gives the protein CASSPAGTGEIYGYTF.

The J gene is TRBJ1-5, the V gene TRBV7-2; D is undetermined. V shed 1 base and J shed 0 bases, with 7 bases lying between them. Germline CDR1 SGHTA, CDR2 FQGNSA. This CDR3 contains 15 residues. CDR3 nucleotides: TGTGCCAGCAGCTTAGAGCTCAATAGCAATCAGCCCCAGCATTTT. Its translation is CASSLELNSNQPQHF.

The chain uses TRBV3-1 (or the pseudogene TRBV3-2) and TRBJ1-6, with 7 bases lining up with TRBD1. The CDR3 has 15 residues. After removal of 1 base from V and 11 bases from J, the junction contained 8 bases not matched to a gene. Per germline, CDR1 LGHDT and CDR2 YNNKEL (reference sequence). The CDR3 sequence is CASSQGTGQLAPLHF. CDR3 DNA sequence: TGTGCCAGCAGCCAAGGAACGGGACAGCTCGCACCCCTCCACTTT.

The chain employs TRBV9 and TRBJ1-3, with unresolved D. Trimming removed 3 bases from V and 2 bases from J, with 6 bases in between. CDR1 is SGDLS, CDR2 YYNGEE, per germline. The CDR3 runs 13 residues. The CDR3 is CASSDPAGNTIYF. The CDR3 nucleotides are TGTGCCAGCAGCGATCCCGCTGGAAACACCATATATTTT.

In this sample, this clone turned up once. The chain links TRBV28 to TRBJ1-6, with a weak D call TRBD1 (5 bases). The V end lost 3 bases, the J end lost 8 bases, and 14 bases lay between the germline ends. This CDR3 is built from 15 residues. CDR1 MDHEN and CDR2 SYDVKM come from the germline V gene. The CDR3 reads CASSLGRAFHSPLHF. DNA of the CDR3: TGTGCCAGCAGTTTGGGCAGGGCTTTTCATTCACCCCTCCACTTT.

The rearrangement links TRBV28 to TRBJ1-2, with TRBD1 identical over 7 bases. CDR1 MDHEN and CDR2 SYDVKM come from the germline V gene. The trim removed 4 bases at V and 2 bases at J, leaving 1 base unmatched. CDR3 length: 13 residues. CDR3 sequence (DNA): TGTGCCAGCAGTTCGGGACAGAACTATGGCTACACCTTC. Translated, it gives CASSSGQNYGYTF.